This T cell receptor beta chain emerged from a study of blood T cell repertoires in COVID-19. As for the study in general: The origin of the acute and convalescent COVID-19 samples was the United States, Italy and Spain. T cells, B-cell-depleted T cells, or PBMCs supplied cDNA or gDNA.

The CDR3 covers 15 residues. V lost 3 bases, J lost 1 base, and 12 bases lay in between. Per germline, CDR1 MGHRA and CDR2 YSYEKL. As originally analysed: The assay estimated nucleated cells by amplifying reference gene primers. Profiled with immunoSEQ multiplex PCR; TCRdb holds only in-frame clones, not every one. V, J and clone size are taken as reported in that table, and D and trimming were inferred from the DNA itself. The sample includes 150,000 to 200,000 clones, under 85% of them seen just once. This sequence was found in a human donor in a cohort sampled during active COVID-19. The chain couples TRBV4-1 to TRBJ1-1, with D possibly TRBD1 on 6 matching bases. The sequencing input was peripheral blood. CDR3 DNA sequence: TGCGCCAGCAGCCAGGAACAGGGCGAGAACACTGAAGCTTTCTTT. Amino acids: CASSQEQGENTEAFF.